This T cell receptor (beta chain) comes out of a study of blood T cells in healthy people across ages (dated by TCRdb to 2014 to 2015). Background for the entire study: In model experiments, template switching captured about one uniquely barcoded TCR beta cDNA molecule for every two T cells. Age-related changes in TCR beta repertoire diversity were measured in the study by deep sequencing normalized with unique cDNA molecular identifiers. Donors were grouped into four age groups: young (average approximately 15 years), middle-aged (about 38), aged (approximately 58) and long-lived (less than 85). To avoid experimental bias, donors of different ages were randomly spread across the sequencing lanes. Using the same blood draw, the study looked at two additional independent replicas of 1 million unique cDNA reads for two donors, one aged 18 to 29 and the other aged 80 or older. Study-wide conclusions, independent of this receptor: Conclusive comparison of naive and antigen-experienced compartments was prevented by the profiling of bulk unsorted PBMCs. Total diversity estimates from one million sequenced T cells were considered lower bounds and underestimates. Because the CMV infection status of the donors was unknown, age-related changes in expanded clonotypes may potentially have been confounded. Compared with the aged group, more naive CD4+ T cells, fewer expanded clones and increased TCR diversity were shown by the long-lived group, suggesting age selection. Observed TCR beta diversity correlated strongly with the percentage of naive T cells measured by flow cytometry. As age increased, observed TCR beta diversity per million T cells dropped in a roughly linear way, and a significant reduction was already evident by age around 41.

Concerning this clonotype itself: What this receptor recognizes is not known. No quality values exist for individual bases; no much larger clone is one base distant.

The method was 5' RACE. The data were produced on an Illumina HiSeq 2500. A second PCR of about 7 to 12 cycles was run with a J-beta primer mix and a sample-barcoded 5' primer. Each TCR beta cDNA molecule received a unique molecular identifier from a template-switch 5' adaptor carrying 12 random nucleotides. Each sample yielded at least 2.5 million CDR3-containing paired-end reads. First-strand cDNA was synthesized from all RNA with the Mint cDNA synthesis kit, primed by a TRBC-specific oligonucleotide. All cDNA was treated with uracil-DNA glycosylase and then went through a first 18-cycle PCR with the universal primers M1SS and BC2_uni_R. Per the source publication's procedure: Each sample was normalized by randomly selecting 1 million high-quality reads, each carrying a distinct molecular identifier. Reads with shared molecular identifiers were discarded instead of being binned into consensus sequences. MiTCR, with a Q25 quality threshold and the strictest error-elimination algorithm, was used for CDR3 identification, clonotype clustering and error correction. A nonparametric unseen species model with Euler transformation was used to estimate a lower bound on total TCR beta diversity. The public reads were reprocessed in TCRdb via fastp at Q25 and MiXCR, keeping in-frame beta chains. Every distinct CDR3 protein forms one entry, paired with its most common genes and DNA. The V and J calls shown here were made by TCRdb, not taken from the authors' results. For this sample the table gives around 1.5 million distinct CDR3 sequences, of which roughly 32% were detected only once. The ten largest clones capture roughly 10% of the sample.

Donors were roughly 40 systemically healthy Caucasian individuals from Russia aged roughly 6 to 90 years. Each donor gave ten milliliters of peripheral blood, collected into EDTA-treated Vacutainer tubes. PBMCs were isolated by Ficoll-Paque density-gradient centrifugation, with at least 6.5 million obtained per sample. Trizol reagent was used to extract total RNA from PBMCs, with at least 5.5 micrograms per sample. For every donor, an aliquot of PBMCs went through flow cytometry to measure the percentages of naive CD45RAhigh/CD27high T cells. The CDR3 sequence holds 15 residues, the cysteine and phenylalanine included. Just CDR3 DNA is preserved here, 45 bases in frame from base 1. The germline V and J ends show losses of 2 bases and 8 bases respectively, and no gene match explains 9 bases of the junction. CDR1 and CDR2, looked up from the germline V gene, are KGHSH and LQKENI.

This clonotype was sampled from a woman in her thirties in good health. The V gene is TRBV18 and the J gene is TRBJ2-1; TRBD1 matches 7 bases in the middle. The sequenced sample consisted of blood. The bases are TGTGCCAGCTCACCAACCGGGCAACAGGGGTATGAGCAGTTCTTC. This yields the protein CASSPTGQQGYEQFF.